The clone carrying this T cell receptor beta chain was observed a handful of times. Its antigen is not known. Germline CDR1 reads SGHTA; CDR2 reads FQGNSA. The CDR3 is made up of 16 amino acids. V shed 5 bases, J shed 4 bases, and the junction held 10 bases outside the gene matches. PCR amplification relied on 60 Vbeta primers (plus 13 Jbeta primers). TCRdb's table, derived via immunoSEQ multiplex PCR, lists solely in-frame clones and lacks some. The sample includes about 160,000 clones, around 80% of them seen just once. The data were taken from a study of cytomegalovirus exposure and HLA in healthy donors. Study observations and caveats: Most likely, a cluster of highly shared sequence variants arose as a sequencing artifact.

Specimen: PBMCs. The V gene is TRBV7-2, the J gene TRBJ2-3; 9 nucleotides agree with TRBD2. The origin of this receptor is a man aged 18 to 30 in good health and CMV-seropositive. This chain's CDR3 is CASSLGAGGLPDTQYF. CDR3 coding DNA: TGTGCCAGCAGCCTCGGGGCGGGGGGGCTACCAGATACGCAGTATTTT.